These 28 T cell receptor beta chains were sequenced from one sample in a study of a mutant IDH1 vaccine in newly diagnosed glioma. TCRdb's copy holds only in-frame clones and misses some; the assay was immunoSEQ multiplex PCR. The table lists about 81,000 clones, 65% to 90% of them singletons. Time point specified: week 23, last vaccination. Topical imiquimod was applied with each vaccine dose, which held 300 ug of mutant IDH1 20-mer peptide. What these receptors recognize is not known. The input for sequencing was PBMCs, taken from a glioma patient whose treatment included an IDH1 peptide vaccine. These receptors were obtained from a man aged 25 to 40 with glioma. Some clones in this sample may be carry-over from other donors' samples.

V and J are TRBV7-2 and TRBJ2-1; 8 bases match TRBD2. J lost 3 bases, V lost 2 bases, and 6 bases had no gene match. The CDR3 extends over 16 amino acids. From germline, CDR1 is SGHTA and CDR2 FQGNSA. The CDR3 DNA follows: TGTGCCAGCAGCTTACACCCAGCGGGGGACTACAATGAGCAGTTCTTC. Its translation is CASSLHPAGDYNEQFF.

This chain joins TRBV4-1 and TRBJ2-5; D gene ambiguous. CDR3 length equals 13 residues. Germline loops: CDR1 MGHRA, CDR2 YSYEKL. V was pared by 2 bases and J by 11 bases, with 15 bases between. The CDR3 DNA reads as TGCGCCAGCAGCCAACTTCCAAGGCGCAGTCAGTACTTC. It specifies CASSQLPRRSQYF.

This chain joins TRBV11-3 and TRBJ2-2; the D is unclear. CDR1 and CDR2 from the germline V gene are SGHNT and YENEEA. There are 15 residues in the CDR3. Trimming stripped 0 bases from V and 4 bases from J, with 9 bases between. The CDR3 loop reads CASSLEIFGTGELFF. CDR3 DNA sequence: TGTGCCAGCAGCTTAGAAATATTCGGCACCGGGGAGCTGTTTTTT.

CDR3 amino acids: CASSPPGQGATGELFF. The DNA for the CDR3 is TGTGCCAGCAGCCCCCCGGGACAGGGCGCGACCGGGGAGCTGTTTTTT. This chain uses TRBV7-9 with TRBJ2-2; 9 bases are shared with TRBD1. With 5 bases clipped from V and 5 bases from J, the junction kept 9 bases outside the gene matches. Germline V gene data show CDR1 as SEHNR and CDR2 as FQNEAQ (reference sequence). CDR3 length equals 16 residues.

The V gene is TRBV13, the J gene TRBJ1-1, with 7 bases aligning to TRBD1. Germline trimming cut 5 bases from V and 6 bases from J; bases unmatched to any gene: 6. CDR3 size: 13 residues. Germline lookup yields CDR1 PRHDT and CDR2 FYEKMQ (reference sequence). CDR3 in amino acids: CASSPGQPSEAFF. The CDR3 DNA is TGTGCCAGCAGCCCGGGACAGCCTTCTGAAGCTTTCTTT.

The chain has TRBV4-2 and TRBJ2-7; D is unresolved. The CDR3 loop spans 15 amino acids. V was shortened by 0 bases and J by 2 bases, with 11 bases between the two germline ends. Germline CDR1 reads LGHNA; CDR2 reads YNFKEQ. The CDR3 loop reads CASSQEIHGTYEQYF. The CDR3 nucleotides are TGTGCCAGCAGCCAAGAGATCCACGGAACCTACGAGCAGTACTTC.

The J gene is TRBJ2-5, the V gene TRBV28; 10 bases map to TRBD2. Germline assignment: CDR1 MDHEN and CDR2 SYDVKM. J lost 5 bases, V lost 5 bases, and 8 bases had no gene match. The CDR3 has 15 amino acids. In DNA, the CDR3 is TGTGCCAGCAGTGGGGTAGCGGGAGGTGTGGAGACCCAGTACTTC. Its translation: CASSGVAGGVETQYF.

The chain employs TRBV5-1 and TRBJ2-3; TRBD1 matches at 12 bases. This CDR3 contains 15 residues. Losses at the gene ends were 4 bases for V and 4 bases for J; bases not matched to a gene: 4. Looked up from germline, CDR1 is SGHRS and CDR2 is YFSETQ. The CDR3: CASSGDRGRPDTQYF. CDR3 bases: TGCGCCAGCAGCGGGGACAGGGGGCGTCCAGATACGCAGTATTTT.

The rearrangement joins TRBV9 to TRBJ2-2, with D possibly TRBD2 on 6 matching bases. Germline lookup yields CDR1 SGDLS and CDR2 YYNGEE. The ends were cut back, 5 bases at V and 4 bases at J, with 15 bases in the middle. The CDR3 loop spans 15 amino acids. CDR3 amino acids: CASSERRAPTGELFF. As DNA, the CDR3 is TGTGCCAGCAGTGAACGGAGGGCTCCCACCGGGGAGCTGTTTTTT.

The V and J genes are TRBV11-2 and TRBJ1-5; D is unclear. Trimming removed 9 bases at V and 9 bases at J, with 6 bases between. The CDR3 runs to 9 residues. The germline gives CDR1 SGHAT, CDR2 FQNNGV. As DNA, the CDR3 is TGTGCCAGGGAAGGGCCCCAGCATTTT. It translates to CAREGPQHF.

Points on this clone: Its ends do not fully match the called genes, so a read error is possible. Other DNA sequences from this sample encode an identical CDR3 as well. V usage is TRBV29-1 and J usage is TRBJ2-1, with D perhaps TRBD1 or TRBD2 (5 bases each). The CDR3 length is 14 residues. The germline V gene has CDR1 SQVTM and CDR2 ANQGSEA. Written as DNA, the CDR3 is TGCAGCGTGGTGCAGGGAGTTGCCTACAACGAGCAGTTCTTC. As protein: CSVVQGVAYNEQFF.

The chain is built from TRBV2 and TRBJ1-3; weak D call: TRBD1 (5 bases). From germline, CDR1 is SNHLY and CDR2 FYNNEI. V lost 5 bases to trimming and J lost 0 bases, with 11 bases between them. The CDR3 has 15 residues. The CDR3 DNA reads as TGTGCCAGCAGTCTAGACAGTACCTCTGGAAACACCATATATTTT. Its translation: CASSLDSTSGNTIYF. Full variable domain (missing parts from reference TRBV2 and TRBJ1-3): EPEVTQTPSHQVTQMGQEVILRCVPISNHLYFYWYRQILGQKVEFLVSFYNNEISEKSEIFDDQFSVERPDGSNFTLKIRSTKLEDSAMYFCASSLDSTSGNTIYFGEGSWLTVV.

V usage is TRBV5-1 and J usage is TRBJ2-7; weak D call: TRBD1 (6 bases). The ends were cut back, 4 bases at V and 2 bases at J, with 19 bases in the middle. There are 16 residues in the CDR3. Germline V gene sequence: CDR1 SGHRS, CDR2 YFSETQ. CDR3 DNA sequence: TGCGCCAGCAGCCCCGCAACAGGGAAGGGGGCCTACGAGCAGTACTTC. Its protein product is CASSPATGKGAYEQYF.

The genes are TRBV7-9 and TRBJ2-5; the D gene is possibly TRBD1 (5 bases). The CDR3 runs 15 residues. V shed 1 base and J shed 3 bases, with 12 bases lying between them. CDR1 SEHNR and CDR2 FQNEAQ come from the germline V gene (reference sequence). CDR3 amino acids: CASSLGFGAEETQYF. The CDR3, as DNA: TGTGCCAGCAGCTTAGGTTTTGGGGCGGAAGAGACCCAGTACTTC.

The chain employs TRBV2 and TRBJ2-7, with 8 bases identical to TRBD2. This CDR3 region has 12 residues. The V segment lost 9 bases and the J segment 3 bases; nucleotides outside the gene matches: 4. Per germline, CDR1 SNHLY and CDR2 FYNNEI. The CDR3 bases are TGTGCCAGTAGGACTAGCAACTACGAGCAGTACTTC. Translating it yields CASRTSNYEQYF.

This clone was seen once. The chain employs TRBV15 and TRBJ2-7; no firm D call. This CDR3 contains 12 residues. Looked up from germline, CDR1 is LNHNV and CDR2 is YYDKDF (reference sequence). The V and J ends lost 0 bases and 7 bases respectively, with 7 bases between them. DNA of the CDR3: TGTGCCACCAGCAGAGATCGGCTTGAGCAGTACTTC. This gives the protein CATSRDRLEQYF.

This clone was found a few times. The CDR3 is CASSGGGGQETQYF. CDR3 nucleotides: TGTGCCAGCTCGGGAGGGGGGGGCCAAGAGACCCAGTACTTC. The V call is TRBV4-2, the J call TRBJ2-5, with 8 bases matching TRBD2. J was trimmed by 1 base and V by 8 bases; bases with no gene match: 6. Germline V gene data show CDR1 as LGHNA and CDR2 as YNFKEQ. The CDR3 sequence is 14 residues long.

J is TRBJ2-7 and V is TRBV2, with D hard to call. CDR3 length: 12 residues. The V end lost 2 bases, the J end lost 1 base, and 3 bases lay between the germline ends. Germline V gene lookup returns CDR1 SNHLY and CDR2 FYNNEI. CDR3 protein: CASSEMSYEQYF. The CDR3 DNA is TGTGCCAGCAGTGAAATGTCCTACGAGCAGTACTTC.

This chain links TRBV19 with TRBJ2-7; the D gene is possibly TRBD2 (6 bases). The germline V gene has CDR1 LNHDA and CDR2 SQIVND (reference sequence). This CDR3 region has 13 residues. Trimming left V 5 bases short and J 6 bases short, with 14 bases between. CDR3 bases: TGTGCCAGTAGTCTCGGACTAACCTTCGAGCAGTACTTC. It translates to CASSLGLTFEQYF.

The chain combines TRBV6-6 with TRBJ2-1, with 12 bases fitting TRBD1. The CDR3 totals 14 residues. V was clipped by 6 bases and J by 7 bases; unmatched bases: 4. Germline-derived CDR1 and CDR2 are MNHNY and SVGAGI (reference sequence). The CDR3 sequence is CASRPGQGANEQFF. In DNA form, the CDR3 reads TGTGCCAGCAGACCGGGACAGGGGGCAAATGAGCAGTTCTTC.

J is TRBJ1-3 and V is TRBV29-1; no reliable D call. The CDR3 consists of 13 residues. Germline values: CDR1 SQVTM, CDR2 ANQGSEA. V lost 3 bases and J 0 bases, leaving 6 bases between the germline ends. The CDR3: CSVEQSSGNTIYF. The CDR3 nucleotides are TGCAGCGTTGAGCAGAGCTCTGGAAACACCATATATTTT.

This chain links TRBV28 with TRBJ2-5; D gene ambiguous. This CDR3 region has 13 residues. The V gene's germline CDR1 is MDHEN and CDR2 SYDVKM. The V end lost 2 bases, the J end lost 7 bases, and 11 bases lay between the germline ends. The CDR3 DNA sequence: TGTGCCAGCAGTTTAACGAGGTGGGGGACCCAGTACTTC. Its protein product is CASSLTRWGTQYF.

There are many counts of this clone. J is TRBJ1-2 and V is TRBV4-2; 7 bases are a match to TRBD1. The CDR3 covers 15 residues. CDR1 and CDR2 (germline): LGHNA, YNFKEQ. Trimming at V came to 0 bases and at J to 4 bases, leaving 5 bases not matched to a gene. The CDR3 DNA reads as TGTGCCAGCAGCCAAGAACGCGGGACAGCCTATGGCTACACCTTC. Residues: CASSQERGTAYGYTF.

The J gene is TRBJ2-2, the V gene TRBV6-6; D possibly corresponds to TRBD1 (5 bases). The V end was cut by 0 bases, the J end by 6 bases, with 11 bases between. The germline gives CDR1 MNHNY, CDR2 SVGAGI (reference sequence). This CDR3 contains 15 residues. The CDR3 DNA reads TGTGCCAGCAGTTACTCAGGCAGGGCCCCCGGGGAGCTGTTTTTT. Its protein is CASSYSGRAPGELFF.

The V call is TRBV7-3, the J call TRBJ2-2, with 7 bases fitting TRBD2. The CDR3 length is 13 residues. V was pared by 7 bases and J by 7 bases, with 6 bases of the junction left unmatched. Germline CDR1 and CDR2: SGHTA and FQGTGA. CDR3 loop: CASNLAAGGELFF. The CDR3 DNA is TGTGCCAGCAACCTAGCGGCAGGCGGGGAGCTGTTTTTT.

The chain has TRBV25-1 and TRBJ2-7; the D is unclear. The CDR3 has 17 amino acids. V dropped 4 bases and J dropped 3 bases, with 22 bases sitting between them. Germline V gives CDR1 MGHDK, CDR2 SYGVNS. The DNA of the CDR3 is TGTGCCAGCAGTGCCCCTGCGGTGCGGTCGGTTGGCTACGAGCAGTACTTC. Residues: CASSAPAVRSVGYEQYF.

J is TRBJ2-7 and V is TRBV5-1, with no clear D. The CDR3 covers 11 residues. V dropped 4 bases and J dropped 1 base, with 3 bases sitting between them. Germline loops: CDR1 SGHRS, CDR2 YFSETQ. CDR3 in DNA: TGCGCCAGCAGCGGATCCTACGAGCAGTACTTC. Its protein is CASSGSYEQYF. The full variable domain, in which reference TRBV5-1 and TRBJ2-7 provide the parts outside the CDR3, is KAGVTQTPRYLIKTRGQQVTLSCSPISGHRSVSWYQQTPGQGLQFLFEYFSETQRNKGNFPGRFSGRQFSNSRSEMNVSTLELGDSALYLCASSGSYEQYFGPGTRLTVT.

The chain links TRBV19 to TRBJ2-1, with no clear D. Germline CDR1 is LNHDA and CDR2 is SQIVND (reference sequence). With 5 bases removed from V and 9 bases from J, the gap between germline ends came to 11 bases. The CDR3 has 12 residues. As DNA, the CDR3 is TGTGCCAGTAGTCTATACGGCGGTGAGCAGTTCTTC. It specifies CASSLYGGEQFF. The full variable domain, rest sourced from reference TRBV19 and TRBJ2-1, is DGGITQSPKYLFRKEGQNVTLSCEQNLNHDAMYWYRQDPGQGLRLIYYSQIVNDFQKGDIAEGYSVSREKKESFPLTVTSAQKNPTAFYLCASSLYGGEQFFGPGTRLTVL.